The next 12 T cell receptor beta chains were all read from a single sample in a study of blood T cell repertoires in COVID-19. The method was immunoSEQ multiplex PCR; TCRdb's version includes in-frame clones alone and lacks a portion of them. The sample carries 150,000 to 170,000 clones, under 95% recorded once. The source material was peripheral blood. These receptor sequences come from a man in his fifties with acute or convalescent COVID-19.

The CDR3 region has the DNA TGTGCCAGCAGTTCCCAGCGGGGGGGGCTCCGGAACCAGCCCCAGCATTTT. It translates to CASSSQRGGLRNQPQHF. This chain links TRBV28 with TRBJ1-5; perhaps TRBD1 as D (6 bases). This CDR3 is 17 amino acids long. V lost 4 bases, J lost 7 bases, and 23 bases lay in between. Per germline, CDR1 MDHEN and CDR2 SYDVKM.

J is TRBJ1-4 and V is TRBV27; 10 positions match TRBD1. CDR3 length: 14 residues. The trim removed 4 bases at V and 5 bases at J, leaving 1 base unmatched. Germline V CDR1 and CDR2: MNHEY, SMNVEV (reference sequence). The CDR3: CASSSGQGNEKLFF. The CDR3, as DNA: TGTGCCAGCAGTTCGGGACAGGGGAATGAAAAACTGTTTTTT.

The CDR3, as DNA: TGTGCCAGTAGTATAGAGGAGGGCGCTTCGGGCTACACCTTC. Its translation: CASSIEEGASGYTF. The V and J genes are TRBV19 and TRBJ1-2; D is uncertain. This CDR3 is 14 amino acids long. The V gene's germline CDR1 is LNHDA and CDR2 SQIVND (reference sequence). The V end was cut by 0 bases, the J end by 8 bases, with 13 bases between.

The V and J genes are TRBV27 and TRBJ2-5; TRBD2 matches at 10 bases. V trimming: 4 bases; J trimming: 3 bases; junction bases outside the gene matches: 14. Germline-derived CDR1 and CDR2 are MNHEY and SMNVEV (reference sequence). The CDR3 has 18 residues. DNA of the CDR3: TGTGCCAGCAGTTCCGAGAGCGGGAGGGCCGGTAAGGAAGAGACCCAGTACTTC. It is translated as CASSSESGRAGKEETQYF.

This sequence joins TRBV27 and TRBJ2-2, with a tentative D call TRBD2 (6 bases). This CDR3 region has 14 residues. V shed 1 base and J shed 6 bases, with 9 bases lying between them. The germline V gene has CDR1 MNHEY and CDR2 SMNVEV (reference sequence). CDR3 DNA: TGTGCCAGCAGTTTATTCACGGGGGCCGGGGAGCTGTTTTTT. This translates into CASSLFTGAGELFF.

The chain joins TRBV6-5 to TRBJ2-7, with D maybe TRBD1 (6 bases). Looked up from germline, CDR1 is MNHEY and CDR2 is SVGAGI. V lost 2 bases and J lost 10, with 15 bases in between. This CDR3 comprises 13 residues. CDR3 region: CASSYEDRAIQYF. In nucleotides, the CDR3 is TGTGCCAGCAGTTACGAGGACAGAGCTATTCAGTACTTC.

V is TRBV5-4 and J is TRBJ2-5; 9 bases line up with TRBD2. The J segment lost 2 bases and the V segment lost 4 bases, leaving 6 bases of the junction unmatched. Looked up from germline, CDR1 is SGHNT and CDR2 is YYREEE (reference sequence). CDR3 size: 15 residues. CDR3 loop: CASSPTSGPQETQYF. DNA for the CDR3: TGTGCCAGCAGCCCGACTAGCGGTCCGCAAGAGACCCAGTACTTC.

The gene calls are TRBV7-9 and TRBJ2-1; TRBD2 matches 9 bases. The CDR3 is 15 amino acids. The J segment lost 7 bases and the V segment lost 4 bases, leaving 8 bases of the junction unmatched. Looked up from germline, CDR1 is SEHNR and CDR2 is FQNEAQ (reference sequence). The CDR3 sequence is CASSSTSGAWNEQFF. The CDR3, as DNA: TGTGCCAGCAGCTCGACTAGCGGAGCATGGAATGAGCAGTTCTTC.

The V call is TRBV6-5, the J call TRBJ1-6; 11 bases map to TRBD1. Germline CDR1 and CDR2: MNHEY and SVGAGI. Trimming cost V 7 bases and J 11 bases; bases outside gene matches: 7. This CDR3 spans 14 amino acids. The CDR3 here is CASIRTGGGAPLHF. The CDR3 DNA sequence: TGTGCCAGCATTCGGACAGGGGGCGGGGCACCCCTCCACTTT.

This clone appeared once. The J gene is TRBJ2-4, the V gene TRBV7-6; 8 nucleotides match TRBD2. J lost 1 base, V lost 5 bases, and 7 bases had no gene match. Looked up from germline, CDR1 is SGHVS and CDR2 is FNYEAQ. This CDR3 is built from 16 residues. This chain's CDR3 is CASSPSGGGAKNIQYF. In DNA form, the CDR3 reads TGTGCCAGCAGCCCCTCGGGCGGGGGGGCCAAAAACATTCAGTACTTC.

The chain has TRBV6-5 and TRBJ1-2, with no clear D. Trimming left V 2 bases short and J 7 bases short, with 11 bases between. The CDR3 contains 13 residues. Germline V gives CDR1 MNHEY, CDR2 SVGAGI. For the CDR3, the DNA is TGTGCCAGCAGTTACAACGGTCTGTCTGGCTACACCTTC. It codes for CASSYNGLSGYTF.

The gene calls are TRBV6-5 and TRBJ2-1; no reliable D call. Trimming took off 6 bases at V and 2 bases at J, with 8 bases between the two ends. CDR3 length: 13 amino acids. Germline loops: CDR1 MNHEY, CDR2 SVGAGI. CDR3 coding DNA: TGTGCCAGCAGGGAGTCACCCTACAATGAGCAGTTCTTC. Amino acids: CASRESPYNEQFF.